The following is a T cell receptor (beta chain) sequence with its context. Its specificity is not known. This sample is drawn from a study of radiotherapy plus CTLA-4 blockade in lung cancer. Study outcomes and limitations: An expansion of tumor-derived TCR clones occurred in blood after radiotherapy plus ipilimumab.

Chemo-refractory metastatic non-small-cell lung cancer patients were treated with focal radiation plus CTLA-4 blockade with ipilimumab. CDR3 length: 16 amino acids. Germline-derived CDR1 and CDR2 are LNHDA and SQIVND (reference sequence). The V and J ends lost 5 bases and 3 bases, in that order; junction bases with no gene match: 12. Using immunoSEQ multiplex PCR, the repertoire was profiled, and TCRdb retains in-frame clones only, with some absent. The sample records some 51,000 clones, around 75% being singletons. This sample comprised peripheral blood, obtained from a patient treated with radiotherapy plus ipilimumab. The sequence derives from a human donor with non-small cell lung cancer who had a complete response to radiotherapy plus ipilimumab. The V and J genes are TRBV19 and TRBJ1-1; 7 nucleotides align to TRBD1. CDR3 amino acids: CASSPGQVVRDTEAFF. CDR3 nucleotides: TGTGCCAGTAGTCCCGGACAGGTGGTGAGGGACACTGAAGCTTTCTTT.